Following are 7 T cell receptor beta chains from one sample sequenced in a study of graft-versus-host responses after intestinal transplantation. Their specific antigens are unknown. The protocol was immunoSEQ multiplex PCR, while the TCRdb copy is restricted to in-frame clones and leaves out a portion. The sample has roughly 80,000 clones; around 86% are singletons. This material consisted of unstimulated CD8+ T cells sorted from spleen or lymph node cells, taken before transplant. Receptor source: a human donor who was the organ donor for an intestinal transplant.

V gene TRBV6-5 combines with J gene TRBJ1-2, with a weak D call TRBD1 (6 bases). The CDR3 runs 15 residues. V dropped 2 bases and J dropped 4 bases, with 14 bases sitting between them. Germline V gives CDR1 MNHEY, CDR2 SVGAGI. CDR3 bases: TGTGCCAGCAGTTACCTTGGGGGGCAGAGCTATGGCTACACCTTC. Encoded protein: CASSYLGGQSYGYTF.

The J gene is TRBJ2-3, the V gene TRBV9; TRBD1 agrees at 8 bases. The germline CDR1 and CDR2 sequences are SGDLS and YYNGEE. The J segment lost 4 bases and the V segment lost 4 bases, leaving 5 bases of the junction unmatched. This CDR3 is built from 14 residues. CDR3 coding DNA: TGTGCCAGCAGCATCAGCAGGGGGCCAGATACGCAGTATTTT. This codes for CASSISRGPDTQYF.

The J gene is TRBJ1-1, the V gene TRBV10-3; no clear D gene. The length of the CDR3 is 17 residues. The germline V gene encodes CDR1 ENHRY and CDR2 SYGVKD. V lost 0 bases and J lost 1, with 15 bases in between. This CDR3 reads CAISESVYGSSNTEAFF. The CDR3 region has the DNA TGTGCCATCAGTGAGTCGGTTTATGGCAGTTCGAACACTGAAGCTTTCTTT.

Comment on this clone: A read error may produce the germline difference seen at one junction end. The CDR3: CASSQAAGTGLYEQYF. CDR3 DNA sequence: TGTGCCAGCAGCCAAGCAGCCGGGACAGGGCTCTACGAGCAGTACTTC. The V call is TRBV4-1, the J call TRBJ2-7; 9 positions agree with TRBD1. The CDR3 spans 16 residues. The germline V gene has CDR1 MGHRA and CDR2 YSYEKL.

This clone appeared many times. The CDR3 DNA is TGTGCCATCAGTGAAGCGGGGGGTGGGGCCAACGTCCTGACTTTC. This encodes CAISEAGGGANVLTF. This chain connects TRBV10-3 to TRBJ2-6; 9 nucleotides match TRBD2. Germline V gives CDR1 ENHRY, CDR2 SYGVKD. The CDR3 totals 15 residues. V trimming: 3 bases; J trimming: 3 bases; junction bases outside the gene matches: 0.

The CDR3 DNA is TGTGCCAGCAGCTTCCACGAAGGGACAGGCTCCTACAATGAGCAGTTCTTC. Protein: CASSFHEGTGSYNEQFF. The chain employs TRBV5-6 and TRBJ2-1; 8 nucleotides align to TRBD1. The CDR3 runs 17 residues. After removal of 2 bases from V and 0 bases from J, the junction contained 7 bases not matched to a gene. The germline V gene has CDR1 SGHDT and CDR2 YYEEEE.

This clone was seen just once. This chain joins TRBV21-1 and TRBJ1-2; TRBD1, the table's D call, lacks a check against the DNA. TRBV21-1 is marked as a pseudogene. The length of the CDR3 is 16 residues. The DNA for the CDR3 is TGTGCCAGCAGCAAAGTGGGGACAGGGGACCCCTATGGCTACACCTTC. This encodes CASSKVGTGDPYGYTF.